The source of this T cell receptor (beta chain) is a study of sequential checkpoint blockade in melanoma (dated by TCRdb to the late 2010s). With respect to the entire study: Patients were assigned by 1:1 randomization to either first-line nivolumab followed by ipilimumab (arm A) or ipilimumab followed by nivolumab (arm B). The same lesion was the source of around 80% of the matched pre- and post-treatment tumor biopsy pairs. TCRbeta immunosequencing was performed on DNA from fewer than 95 pretreatment melanoma tumor samples. Maintenance nivolumab was given following each of the two trial sequences. Matched tumor biopsies were taken from approximately 24 patients before treatment and at week 13, after single-agent nivolumab (arm A) or ipilimumab (arm B). What the research found in general, with its limitations: Tumor T-cell fraction and clonality correlated with PD-L1 staining and CD8+ T-cell counts but not with mutational load. Among patients in arm A, the nivolumab-first arm, pretreatment tumor TIL clonality was associated with response (P = .04). Small sample sizes and reduced statistical power limited the within-arm analyses of tumor T-cell fraction. Patients whose tumor T-cell fraction and clonality increased by week 13 were about 30 times more likely to achieve clinical benefit. The response-prediction model combining TCR metrics and mutation burden needs validation in larger, independent patient cohorts.

There are many counts of this clone. This receptor's antigen is unknown. No base quality information exists; no much larger clone differs at one position. The CDR1 and CDR2 encoded by the germline V gene are SGHVS and FQNEAQ. CDR3 length: 13 amino acids, cysteine to phenylalanine. The only DNA kept is the CDR3, 39 bases in frame from the first base. The V end loses 8 bases and the J end loses 1 base, and a stretch of 11 bases separates them. This specimen's treatment or condition label, interpreted: randomized to nivolumab then ipilimumab (arm A) or the reverse (arm B). Prior DNA-damaging chemotherapy had not been received by any trial patient. Samples were obtained from patients with melanoma enrolled in CheckMate 064, a randomized, open-label phase II trial of sequential checkpoint blockade. Tumor TCR sequencing used genomic DNA from formalin-fixed paraffin-embedded (FFPE) tissue samples. The immunoSEQ Assay was used to immunosequence TCRbeta CDR3 regions from genomic DNA. Before high-throughput sequencing, the genomic DNA was amplified using bias-controlled multiplex PCR. As for how the authors treated the data: To quantify the absolute abundance of each unique TCRbeta CDR3 region, the sequences were collapsed and filtered. Clonality, defined as 1 minus Pielou's evenness, was calculated using productive rearrangements only. Tumor T-cell fraction was computed by normalizing TCRbeta template counts to usable DNA, estimated from several housekeeping genes. A previously published method was used to identify clones with significantly greater frequencies in on-treatment samples than in baseline samples. This is the immuneACCESS table as TCRdb keeps it, with only in-frame sequences that have V and J called. A part of the clones is gone; compared with another copy, unresolved V genes explain less than half, and the rest is unexplained. That table furnishes V, J and clone size, whereas the DNA furnished D and trimming. For this sample there are about 9,600 clones; 25% to 30% appear just once. The ten largest clones represent 20% to 25% of the sample.

This receptor chain uses TRBV7-8 and TRBJ1-1; TRBD1 is perhaps the D gene, given 5 matching bases. The sequence was collected from a human donor with melanoma. Sequencing was performed on tumor tissue (inferred from file names), taken from a patient given nivolumab and ipilimumab in sequence. CDR3 loop: CASWRQQNTEAFF. The DNA sequence is given as TGTGCCAGCTGGAGACAGCAGAACACTGAAGCTTTCTTT.